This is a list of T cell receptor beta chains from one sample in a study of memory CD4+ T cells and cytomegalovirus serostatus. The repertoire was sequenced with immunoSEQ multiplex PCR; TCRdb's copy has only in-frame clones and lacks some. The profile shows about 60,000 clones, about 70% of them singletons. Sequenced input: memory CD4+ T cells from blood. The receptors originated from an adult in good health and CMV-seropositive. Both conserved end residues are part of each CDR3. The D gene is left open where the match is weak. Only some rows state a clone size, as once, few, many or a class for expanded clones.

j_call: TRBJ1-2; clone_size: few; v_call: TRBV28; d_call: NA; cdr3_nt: TGTGCCAGCAGTTTATCGGCCAGGGCTAACTATGGCTACACCTTC; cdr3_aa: CASSLSARANYGYTF
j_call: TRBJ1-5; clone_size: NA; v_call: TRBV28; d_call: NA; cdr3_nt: TGTGCCAGCAGTTATCAATTAGGGGGCAATCAGCCCCAGCATTTT; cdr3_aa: CASSYQLGGNQPQHF
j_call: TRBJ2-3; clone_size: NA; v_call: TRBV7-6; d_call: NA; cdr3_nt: TGTGCCAGCAGCTTATTTCAGTCCACAGATACGCAGTATTTT; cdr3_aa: CASSLFQSTDTQYF
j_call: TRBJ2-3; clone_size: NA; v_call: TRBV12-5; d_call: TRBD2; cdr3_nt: TGTGCTAGTGGTCTCGGTAGCGGGATCACAGATACGCAGTATTTT; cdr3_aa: CASGLGSGITDTQYF
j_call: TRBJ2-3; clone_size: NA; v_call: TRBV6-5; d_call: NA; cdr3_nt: TGTGCCAGCTGTCGGGACGGGTCAGATACGCAGTATTTT; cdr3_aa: CASCRDGSDTQYF
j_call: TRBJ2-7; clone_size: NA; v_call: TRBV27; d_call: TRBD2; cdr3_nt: TGTGCCAGCAGTCCAGCTTTGGGGACTAGCGGTACCTACGAGCAGTACTTC; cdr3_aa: CASSPALGTSGTYEQYF
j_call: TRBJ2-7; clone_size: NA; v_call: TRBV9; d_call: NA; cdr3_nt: TGTGCCAGCAGCGTAGAAGGAGGAGGACTCTACGAGCAGTACTTC; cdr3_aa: CASSVEGGGLYEQYF
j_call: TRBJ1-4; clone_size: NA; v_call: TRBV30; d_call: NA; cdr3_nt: TGTGCCTGGAGTAAATCGGGAGTACTTAATGAAAAACTGTTTTTT; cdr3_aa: CAWSKSGVLNEKLFF
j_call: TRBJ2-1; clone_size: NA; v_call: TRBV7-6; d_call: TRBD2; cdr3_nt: TGTGCCAGCAGCTTAGGAGGGACTAGCGGGAGGAATGACAATGAGCAGTTCTTC; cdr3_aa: CASSLGGTSGRNDNEQFF
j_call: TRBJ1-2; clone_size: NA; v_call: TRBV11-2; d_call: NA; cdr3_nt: TGTGCCAGCAGCTTTGATGGGAACTATGGCTACACCTTC; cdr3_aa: CASSFDGNYGYTF
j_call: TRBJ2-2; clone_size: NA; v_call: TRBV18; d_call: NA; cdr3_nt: TGTGCCAGCTCACCAGGCACCTATACCGGGGAGCTGTTTTTT; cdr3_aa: CASSPGTYTGELFF
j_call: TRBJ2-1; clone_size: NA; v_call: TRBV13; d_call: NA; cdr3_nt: TGTGCCAGCAGCTTAGCGGGGGTGACCTACAATGAGCAGTTCTTC; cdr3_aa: CASSLAGVTYNEQFF
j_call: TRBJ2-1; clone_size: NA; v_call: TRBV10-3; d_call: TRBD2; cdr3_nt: TGTGCCATCAGTGATCGGGGTAGCCCAGCGGGGTATGAGCAGTTCTTC; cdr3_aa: CAISDRGSPAGYEQFF
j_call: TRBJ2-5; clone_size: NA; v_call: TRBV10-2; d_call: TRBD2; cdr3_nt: TGCGCCAGCAGTGAGTGGACTAGCGGGATACAAGAGACCCAGTACTTC; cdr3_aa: CASSEWTSGIQETQYF
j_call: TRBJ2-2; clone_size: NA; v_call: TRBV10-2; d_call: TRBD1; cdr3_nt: TGCGCCAGCAGGACAGGGTTCACCGGGGAGCTGTTTTTT; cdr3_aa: CASRTGFTGELFF
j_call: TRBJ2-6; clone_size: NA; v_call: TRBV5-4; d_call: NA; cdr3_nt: TGTGCCAGCACTACTCACGACTCTGGGGCCAACGTCCTGACTTTC; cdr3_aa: CASTTHDSGANVLTF
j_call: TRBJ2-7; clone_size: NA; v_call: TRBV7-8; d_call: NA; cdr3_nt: TGTGCCAGCAGCATCAGGGACGGGGGCGAGCAGTACTTC; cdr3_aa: CASSIRDGGEQYF
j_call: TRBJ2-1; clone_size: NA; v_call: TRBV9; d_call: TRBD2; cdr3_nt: TGTGCCAGCAGCACCTTCCTAGCGGGAGGTAAGAATGAGCAGTTCTTC; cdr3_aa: CASSTFLAGGKNEQFF
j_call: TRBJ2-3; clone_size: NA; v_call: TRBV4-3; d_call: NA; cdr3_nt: TGCGCCAGCAGCCAAGCCAATAGGGGGGATACGCAGTATTTT; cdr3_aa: CASSQANRGDTQYF
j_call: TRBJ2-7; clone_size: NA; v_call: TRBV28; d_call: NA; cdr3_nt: TGTGCCAGCAGTCAGACTCCCACGGACTACGAGCAGTACTTC; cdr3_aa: CASSQTPTDYEQYF
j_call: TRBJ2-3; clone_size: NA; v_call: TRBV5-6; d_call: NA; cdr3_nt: TGTGCCAGCAGCCTATCAGGGGTTTTCACAGATACGCAGTATTTT; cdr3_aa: CASSLSGVFTDTQYF
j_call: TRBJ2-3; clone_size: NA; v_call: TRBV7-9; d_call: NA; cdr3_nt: TGTGCCAGCAGCTTCAGAGGAGATACGCAGTATTTT; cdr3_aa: CASSFRGDTQYF